This T cell receptor (beta chain) was sequenced for a study of cytomegalovirus exposure and HLA in healthy donors. The wider study: Researchers previously reported finding 90 million to 130 million unique TCR beta sequences from about 179 million T cells.

Concerning this clone itself: Its specificity is not known.

Findings and caveats of the study: Generally TCR sequences proved uncommon, though certain public TCRs appeared in numerous donors. The authors later linked a missense DCLRE1C variant to TCR beta V- and J-gene trimming.

When sampled, the donors appeared nominally healthy, though they likely had unrecorded immune exposures. Germline V CDR1 and CDR2: MNHEY, SVGAGI. After removal of 2 bases from V and 7 bases from J, the junction contained 0 bases not matched to a gene. The CDR3 loop spans 14 amino acids. The PCR employed 60 Vbeta primers together with 13 Jbeta primers. The data were produced by immunoSEQ multiplex PCR, yet TCRdb's version contains in-frame clones alone and is incomplete. The sample has around 130,000 clones, 80% seen once. The specimen was PBMCs. The receptor was isolated from a man aged 25-45 years in good health and CMV-seronegative. The chain joins TRBV6-5 to TRBJ1-4; 11 bases match TRBD1. CDR3 amino acids: CASSYGTGGEKLFF. The CDR3 DNA reads as TGTGCCAGCAGTTACGGGACAGGGGGTGAAAAACTGTTTTTT.